This T cell receptor (beta chain) was sequenced for a study of cytomegalovirus exposure and HLA in healthy donors. Study findings and constraints: In a later analysis, HLA-associated beta chains showed higher expansion and lower generation probabilities than comparable chains. Reportedly, HLA-A and HLA-B alleles of most subjects were accurately predicted from TCR beta.

Amplification used 60 Vbeta primers and 13 Jbeta primers. Generated by immunoSEQ multiplex PCR, the TCRdb table keeps only in-frame clones and is missing some. Here the sample spans 90,000 to 100,000 clones, around 67% being singletons. The germline V gene has CDR1 LGHNA and CDR2 YSLEER. The V gene end was trimmed by 6 bases and the J gene end by 7 bases; junction bases not matched to a gene: 10. CDR3 length equals 16 residues. This clone was detected a few times. Its target is unknown. The sample taken for sequencing was PBMCs. The source is a male donor in good health and CMV-seronegative. V and J are TRBV4-3 and TRBJ1-4, with 11 bases matching TRBD1. The CDR3 nucleotides are TGCGCCAGCAGTATGCCCCGGGGACAGGGGGTTGAAAAACTGTTTTTT. This gives the protein CASSMPRGQGVEKLFF.